This T cell receptor beta chain is from a study of OX40 agonist ivuxolimab in advanced cancers. Using immunoSEQ multiplex PCR, the repertoire was profiled, and TCRdb retains in-frame clones only, with some absent. This sample has fewer than 90,000 clones, with about 86% found just once. Trimming took off 2 bases at V and 4 bases at J, with 1 base between the two ends. The CDR3 is 11 residues long. CDR1 and CDR2 (germline): SGHNT, YYREEE (reference sequence). The table lists this clone with a count of one. The antigen is unknown. The study, taken as a whole, reports: Dose levels from 0.1 to 3.0 mg/kg saw CD4+ and CD8+ blood T cells expand clonally by week 6. Certain nonresponders additionally had low normalized T-cell clonal expansion.

This chain joins TRBV5-4 and TRBJ2-1; the D is unclear. The sample in question was CD4+ or CD8+ T cells sorted from blood, obtained in a trial of the OX40 agonist ivuxolimab. The receptor was derived from an adult with an advanced solid tumor such as melanoma, head and neck, liver or kidney cancer. The CDR3, as DNA: TGTGCCAGCAGCTTATACAATGAGCAGTTCTTC. Protein product: CASSLYNEQFF. Using reference TRBV5-4 and TRBJ2-1 for the parts outside the CDR3, the full variable domain is ETGVTQSPTHLIKTRGQQVTLRCSSQSGHNTVSWYQQALGQGPQFIFQYYREEENGRGNFPPRFSGLQFPNYSSELNVNALELDDSALYLCASSLYNEQFFGPGTRLTVL.